The 5 T cell receptor beta chains reported below all come from one sample, sequenced in a study of T cell repertoires in cytomegalovirus infection. No antigen is known for these receptors. One entry per CDR3 protein results from TCRdb running MiXCR on the reads. The sample has roughly 860,000 distinct CDR3 sequences; approximately 29% are singletons. Sequenced material: cultured CD8+ T cells from PBMCs, taken from culture after CMV antigen stimulation. These receptor sequences come from a human donor in good health (CMV status not recorded). Some clones in this sample may be carry-over from other donors' samples.

The sample holds a few counts of this clonotype. The chain uses TRBV27 and TRBJ2-7; D is unclear. Trimming stripped 4 bases from V and 2 bases from J, with 15 bases between. CDR3 size: 15 residues. Germline-derived CDR1 and CDR2 are MNHEY and SMNVEV (reference sequence). The CDR3 sequence is CASSSLRQATYEQYF. DNA for the CDR3: TGTGCCAGCAGTTCCCTTCGGCAGGCCACCTACGAGCAGTACTTC.

This clonotype was seen only a few times. The genes are TRBV12-3 or TRBV12-4 and TRBJ2-5; 7 bases are a match to TRBD1. This CDR3 is built from 14 residues. Germline trimming cut 4 bases from V and 4 bases from J; bases unmatched to any gene: 6. The DNA of the CDR3 is TGTGCCAGCAGTTGGGACAGCGAGGGAGAGACCCAGTACTTC. Its protein product is CASSWDSEGETQYF.

The rearrangement uses TRBV5-1 and TRBJ2-1, with TRBD2 matching 8 bases. CDR3 length: 11 residues. Germline CDR1 and CDR2: SGHRS and YFSETQ. V lost 0 bases, J lost 15 bases, and 2 bases stayed unmatched. CDR3 amino acids: CASSLGLATFF. In DNA form, the CDR3 reads TGCGCCAGCAGCTTGGGACTAGCGACGTTCTTC.

The rearrangement uses TRBV6-5 and TRBJ1-1; 9 nucleotides agree with TRBD1. Germline V gives CDR1 MNHEY, CDR2 SVGAGI. Trimming cost V 6 bases and J 3 bases; bases outside gene matches: 8. This CDR3 is 15 amino acids long. The CDR3 sequence is CASRIAGTGYTEAFF. CDR3 in DNA: TGTGCCAGCAGGATTGCCGGGACAGGGTACACTGAAGCTTTCTTT.

The chain links TRBV12-3 or TRBV12-4 to TRBJ1-2; 9 positions agree with TRBD1. Unmatched junction bases numbered 5, after V lost 7 bases and J lost 5 bases. The CDR3 runs to 13 residues. CDR3 sequence (DNA): TGTGCCAGCATTCTGGGACAGGGTTATGGCTACACCTTC. This codes for CASILGQGYGYTF.